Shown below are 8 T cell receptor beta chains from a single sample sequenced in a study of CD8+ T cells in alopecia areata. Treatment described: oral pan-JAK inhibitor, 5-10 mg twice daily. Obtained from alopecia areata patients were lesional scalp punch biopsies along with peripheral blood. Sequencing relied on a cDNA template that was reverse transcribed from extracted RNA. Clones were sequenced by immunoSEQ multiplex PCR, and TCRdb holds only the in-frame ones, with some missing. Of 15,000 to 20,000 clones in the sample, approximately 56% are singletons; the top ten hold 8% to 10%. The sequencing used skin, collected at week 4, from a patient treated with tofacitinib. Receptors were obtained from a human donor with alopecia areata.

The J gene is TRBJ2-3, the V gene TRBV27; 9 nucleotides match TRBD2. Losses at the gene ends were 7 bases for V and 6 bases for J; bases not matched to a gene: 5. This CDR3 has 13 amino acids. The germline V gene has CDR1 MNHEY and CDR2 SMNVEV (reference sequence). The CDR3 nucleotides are TGTGCCAGCACCATAGCGGGGGCGGATACGCAGTATTTT. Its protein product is CASTIAGADTQYF.

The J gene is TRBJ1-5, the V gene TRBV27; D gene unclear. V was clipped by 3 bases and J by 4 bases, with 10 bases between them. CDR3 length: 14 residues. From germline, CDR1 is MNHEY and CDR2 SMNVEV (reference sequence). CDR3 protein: CASSFKGPNQPQHF. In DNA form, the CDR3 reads TGTGCCAGCAGTTTTAAGGGCCCTAATCAGCCCCAGCATTTT.

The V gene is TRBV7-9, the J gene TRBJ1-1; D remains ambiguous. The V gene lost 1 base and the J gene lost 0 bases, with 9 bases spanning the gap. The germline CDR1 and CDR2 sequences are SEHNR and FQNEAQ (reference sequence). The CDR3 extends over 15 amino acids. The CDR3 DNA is TGTGCCAGCAGCTTAGTGCCGAAATTGAACACTGAAGCTTTCTTT. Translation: CASSLVPKLNTEAFF.

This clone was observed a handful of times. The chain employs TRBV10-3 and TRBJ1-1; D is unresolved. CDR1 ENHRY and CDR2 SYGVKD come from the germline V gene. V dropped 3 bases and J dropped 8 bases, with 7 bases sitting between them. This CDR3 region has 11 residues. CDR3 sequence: CAISESQEAFF. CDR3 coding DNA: TGTGCCATCAGTGAATCCCAAGAAGCTTTCTTT.

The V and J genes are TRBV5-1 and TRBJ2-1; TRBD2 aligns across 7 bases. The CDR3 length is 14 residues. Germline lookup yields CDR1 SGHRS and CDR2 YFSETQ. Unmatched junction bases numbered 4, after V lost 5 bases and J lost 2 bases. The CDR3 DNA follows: TGCGCCAGCAGTATCGGGACTACCTACAATGAGCAGTTCTTC. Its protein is CASSIGTTYNEQFF.

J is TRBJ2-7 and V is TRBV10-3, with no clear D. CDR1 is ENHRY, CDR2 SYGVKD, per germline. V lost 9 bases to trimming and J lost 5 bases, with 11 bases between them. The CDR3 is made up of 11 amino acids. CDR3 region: CAIGNGHEQYF. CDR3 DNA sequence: TGTGCCATTGGGAACGGGCACGAGCAGTACTTC.

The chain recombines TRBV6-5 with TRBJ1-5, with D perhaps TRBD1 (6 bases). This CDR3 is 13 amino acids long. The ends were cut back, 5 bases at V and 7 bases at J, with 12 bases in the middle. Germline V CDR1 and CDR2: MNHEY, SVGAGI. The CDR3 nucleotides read TGTGCCAGCAGTATACAGGGTACGCAGCCCCAGCATTTT. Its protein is CASSIQGTQPQHF.

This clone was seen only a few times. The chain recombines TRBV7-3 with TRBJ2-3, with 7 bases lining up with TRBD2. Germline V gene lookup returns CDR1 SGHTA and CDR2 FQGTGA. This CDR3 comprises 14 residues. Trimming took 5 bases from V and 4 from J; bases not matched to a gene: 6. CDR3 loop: CASSPSGDADTQYF. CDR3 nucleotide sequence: TGTGCCAGCAGCCCCAGCGGGGACGCAGATACGCAGTATTTT. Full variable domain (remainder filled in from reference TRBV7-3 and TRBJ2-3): GAGVSQTPSNKVTEKGKYVELRCDPISGHTALYWYRQSLGQGPEFLIYFQGTGAADDSGLPNDRFFAVRPEGSVSTLKIQRTERGDSAVYLCASSPSGDADTQYFGPGTRLTVL.